Listed here are 10 T cell receptor beta chains from one sample, sequenced in a study of OX40 agonist ivuxolimab in advanced cancers. TCRdb's copy holds only in-frame clones and misses some; the assay was immunoSEQ multiplex PCR. The sample carries roughly 76,000 clones, roughly 90% recorded once. This sample comprised CD4+ or CD8+ T cells sorted from blood, obtained in a trial of the OX40 agonist ivuxolimab. The receptors were sampled from an adult with an advanced solid tumor such as melanoma, head and neck, liver or kidney cancer.

Worth noting for this clone: Other nucleotide sequences in the sample specify the same CDR3. In nucleotides, the CDR3 is TGTGCCAGCAGTTTAGCCTACGAGCAGTACTTC. The encoded protein is CASSLAYEQYF. V usage is TRBV28 and J usage is TRBJ2-7; D unresolved. There are 11 residues in the CDR3. Germline V lookup: CDR1 MDHEN, CDR2 SYDVKM. V was clipped by 2 bases and J by 2 bases, with 1 base between them.

This chain's CDR3 is CASRSWTEQETQYF. The CDR3 DNA reads TGTGCCAGCAGGAGTTGGACAGAACAAGAGACCCAGTACTTC. The V gene is TRBV2, the J gene TRBJ2-5, with D possibly matching TRBD1 (6 bases). This CDR3 contains 14 residues. CDR1 is SNHLY and CDR2 is FYNNEI in the germline V gene. Trimming cost V 6 bases and J 2 bases, with 13 bases left between them.

The chain links TRBV5-6 to TRBJ2-5, with TRBD1 matching 12 bases. The J call is uncertain, as TRBJ2-7 better fits the DNA end. This CDR3 is 15 amino acids long. From germline, CDR1 is SGHDT and CDR2 YYEEEE. CDR3 DNA sequence: TGTGCCAGCAGCTTGGGGGACAGGGGGCTGGACGAGCAGTACTTC. It yields the protein CASSLGDRGLDEQYF.

The rearrangement uses TRBV15 and TRBJ1-5; D is ambiguous. Germline assignment: CDR1 LNHNV and CDR2 YYDKDF (reference sequence). The CDR3 length is 14 residues. V was shortened by 0 bases and J by 3 bases, with 6 bases between the two germline ends. DNA of the CDR3: TGTGCCACCAGCAGAGAATCGTACAATCAGCCCCAGCATTTT. This encodes CATSRESYNQPQHF. Supplemented by reference TRBV15 and TRBJ1-5, the full variable domain reads DAMVIQNPRYQVTQFGKPVTLSCSQTLNHNVMYWYQQKSSQAPKLLFHYYDKDFNNEADTPDNFQSRRPNTSFCFLDIRSPGLGDTAMYLCATSRESYNQPQHFGDGTRLSIL.

The rearrangement joins TRBV11-2 to TRBJ2-3; possibly TRBD2 for D (5 bases). V gave up 3 bases and J gave up 3 bases, with 10 bases separating them. Per germline, CDR1 SGHAT and CDR2 FQNNGV. There are 14 residues in the CDR3. CDR3 region: CASSLGRTTDTQYF. DNA of the CDR3: TGTGCCAGCAGCTTGGGCAGGACTACAGATACGCAGTATTTT.

The chain's CDR3 is CASSLVWETQYF. The CDR3, as DNA: TGTGCCAGCAGTTTAGTTTGGGAGACCCAGTACTTC. The gene calls are TRBV28 and TRBJ2-5; D is undetermined. V was shortened by 2 bases and J by 5 bases, with 6 bases between the two germline ends. This CDR3 comprises 12 residues. Looked up from germline, CDR1 is MDHEN and CDR2 is SYDVKM.

This clone was found once. This rearrangement joins TRBV9 to TRBJ1-3; 7 bases line up with TRBD1. The ends lost 0 bases at V and 4 bases at J; junction bases unmatched: 4. Germline CDR1 reads SGDLS; CDR2 reads YYNGEE. There are 15 residues in the CDR3. The CDR3 DNA reads TGTGCCAGCAGCGTAGAGGCGACAGGGGGAAACACCATATATTTT. The encoded protein is CASSVEATGGNTIYF. The full variable domain, with the rest looked up from reference TRBV9 and TRBJ1-3, is DSGVTQTPKHLITATGQRVTLRCSPRSGDLSVYWYQQSLDQGLQFLIQYYNGEERAKGNILERFSAQQFPDLHSELNLSSLELGDSALYFCASSVEATGGNTIYFGEGSWLTVV.

This chain uses TRBV18 with TRBJ2-1, with a tentative D call TRBD2 (6 bases). The CDR3 contains 14 residues. Germline-derived CDR1 and CDR2 are KGHSH and LQKENI. V lost 6 bases, J lost 7 bases, and 16 bases lay in between. CDR3 residues: CASSSRDGGNEQFF. The CDR3, as DNA: TGTGCCAGCTCTAGCCGGGACGGGGGAAATGAGCAGTTCTTC.

This chain connects TRBV30 to TRBJ1-4; TRBD1 might be the D (5 bases). The CDR3 is 13 residues long. CDR1 is GTSNPN, CDR2 SVGIG, per germline (reference sequence). V was cut by 5 bases and J by 10 bases, with 17 bases left in between. CDR3 DNA sequence: TGTGCCTGGGCAGAACAGGCGGGGGGAAAACTGTTTTTT. This translates into CAWAEQAGGKLFF.

Only a few counts were recorded for this clone. J is TRBJ2-2 and V is TRBV5-1, with D perhaps assigned TRBD1 or TRBD2 (5 bases each). This CDR3 region has 15 residues. Germline assignment: CDR1 SGHRS and CDR2 YFSETQ. V lost 4 bases and J lost 5, with 15 bases in between. CDR3 coding DNA: TGCGCCAGCAGCACGGGCTACGGGGCGACCGGGGAGCTGTTTTTT. This sequence encodes CASSTGYGATGELFF.